This TCR beta chain was sequenced during a study of vaccination effects on CD4 cells after COVID-19. Study-wide context: Participants received two doses of either the BNT162b2 or mRNA-1273 vaccine.

The CDR3 loop spans 14 amino acids. In germline, CDR1 is MGHRA, CDR2 YSYEKL. Trimming took off 8 bases at V and 0 bases at J, with 13 bases between the two ends. Antigen-specific CD4+ T cells were first expanded with viral peptide pools by the ViraFEST assay and only then sequenced. Following culture for approximately 11 days, CD4+ T cells were isolated. The healthy vaccine recipients, who had no prior SARS-CoV-2 infection, showed negative nucleocapsid antibodies. A few million PBMC per well were cultured with 9 to 10 IU/ml IL-2 and 7.5 to 10 ug/ml peptides. Assay: immunoSEQ multiplex PCR; the TCRdb copy retains only in-frame clones and omits some. This sample has tens of thousands of clones; 75% to 90% occur once, and the top ten carry more than 9%. On this clone: The target antigen is unknown.

This sequence was found in a human donor who received a COVID-19 vaccine. The chain recombines TRBV4-1 with TRBJ1-1, with a tentative D call TRBD1 (5 bases). The starting material was CD4+ T cells from PBMCs cultured with SARS-CoV-2 spike peptides, obtained before COVID-19 vaccination. The CDR3 sequence: CASRGMTVNTEAFF. Here the CDR3 DNA reads TGCGCCAGCCGGGGGATGACGGTGAACACTGAAGCTTTCTTT.